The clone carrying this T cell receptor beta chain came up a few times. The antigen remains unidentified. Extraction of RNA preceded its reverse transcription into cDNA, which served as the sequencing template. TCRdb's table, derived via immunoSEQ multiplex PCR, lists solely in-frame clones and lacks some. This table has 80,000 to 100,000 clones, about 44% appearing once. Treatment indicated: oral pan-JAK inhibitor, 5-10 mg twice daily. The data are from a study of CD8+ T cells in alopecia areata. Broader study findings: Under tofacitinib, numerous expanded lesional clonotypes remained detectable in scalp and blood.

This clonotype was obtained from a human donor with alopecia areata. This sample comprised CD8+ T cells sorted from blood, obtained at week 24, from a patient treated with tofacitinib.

The CDR3 DNA follows: TGCGCCAGCAGCCACCGGGATCAGGAGTACTTC. It codes for CASSHRDQEYF. This chain links TRBV4-1 with TRBJ2-7; a weak D match, TRBD2 (5 bases). The V and J ends lost 3 bases and 11 bases respectively, with 11 bases between them. Germline CDR1 is MGHRA and CDR2 is YSYEKL. The CDR3 runs to 11 residues.